The entry below describes one TCR beta chain. Generated by immunoSEQ multiplex PCR, the TCRdb table keeps only in-frame clones and is missing some. The sample contains tens of thousands of clones, about 90% of which appear only once. This record belongs to a study of T cell changes during pregnancy in multiple sclerosis. The V end was cut by 3 bases, the J end by 2 bases, with 7 bases between. CDR3 size: 14 residues. Germline V lookup: CDR1 MDHEN, CDR2 SYDVKM. This TCR came from a female donor with multiple sclerosis, enrolled in a pregnancy study. The genes are TRBV28 and TRBJ1-4, with no clear D. The material sequenced was CD4+ T cells from peripheral blood mononuclear cells, taken in the first trimester of pregnancy. CDR3 region: CASSFVQTNEKLFF. In DNA, the CDR3 is TGTGCCAGCAGTTTTGTTCAGACTAATGAAAAACTGTTTTTT.